The 23 T cell receptor beta chains in this list originate from one sample, sequenced in a study of T cell responses to AZD1222 COVID-19 vaccine. Sequenced by immunoSEQ multiplex PCR; TCRdb stores in-frame clones only, minus some. Here the sample spans more than 150,000 clones, 87% being singletons. This specimen was peripheral blood, taken on day 0 of MenACWY control vaccination. These receptors were taken from an adult in good health.

CDR3 nucleotides: TGCGCCAGCAGCGGATGGGACAGGGGGAGTACTGAAGCTTTCTTT. This translates into CASSGWDRGSTEAFF. The genes are TRBV5-1 and TRBJ1-1; 11 bases are shared with TRBD1. There are 15 residues in the CDR3. Germline values: CDR1 SGHRS, CDR2 YFSETQ. V was clipped by 4 bases and J by 5 bases; unmatched bases: 7. Based on the CDR3 plus reference TRBV5-1 and TRBJ1-1, the full variable domain is KAGVTQTPRYLIKTRGQQVTLSCSPISGHRSVSWYQQTPGQGLQFLFEYFSETQRNKGNFPGRFSGRQFSNSRSEMNVSTLELGDSALYLCASSGWDRGSTEAFFGQGTRLTVV.

The chain couples TRBV2 to TRBJ2-7; TRBD2 agrees at 8 bases. Germline trimming cut 10 bases from V and 1 base from J; bases unmatched to any gene: 18. From germline, CDR1 is SNHLY and CDR2 FYNNEI. This CDR3 has 17 amino acids. This chain's CDR3 is CATSDIGGSGTSYEQYF. CDR3 nucleotide sequence: TGTGCCACCTCGGACATAGGAGGTAGCGGGACTTCCTACGAGCAGTACTTC.

V gene TRBV5-4 combines with J gene TRBJ1-2; 7 nucleotides match TRBD1. The germline CDR1 and CDR2 sequences are SGHNT and YYREEE (reference sequence). V was pared by 0 bases and J by 6 bases, with 8 bases of the junction left unmatched. The CDR3 contains 15 residues. This CDR3 is CASSLDRGRLDGYTF. The CDR3 DNA sequence: TGTGCCAGCAGCTTGGATAGGGGGCGGTTGGATGGCTACACCTTC.

V is TRBV28 and J is TRBJ1-2, with 10 positions matching TRBD1. Germline V CDR1 and CDR2: MDHEN, SYDVKM. V lost 4 bases and J lost 5; bases outside the gene matches: 10. The CDR3 contains 16 residues. CDR3 nucleotides: TGTGCCAGCAGTTCGAGACTCGGGACAGGGGAGTATGGCTACACCTTC. It specifies CASSSRLGTGEYGYTF.

The chain employs TRBV7-9 and TRBJ2-3; weak D call: TRBD1 (6 bases). The CDR3 covers 16 residues. V dropped 0 bases and J dropped 0 bases, with 10 bases sitting between them. Germline values: CDR1 SEHNR, CDR2 FQNEAQ (reference sequence). The CDR3 DNA is TGTGCCAGCAGCTTAGCCTCAGGGGATAGCACAGATACGCAGTATTTT. Translating it yields CASSLASGDSTDTQYF.

This clone occurred once. V and J are TRBV24-1 and TRBJ1-2; TRBD1 agrees at 7 bases. CDR1 is KGHDR and CDR2 is SFDVKD in the germline V gene. V gave up 2 bases and J gave up 3 bases; unmatched junction bases: 2. The CDR3 extends over 14 amino acids. The CDR3 bases are TGTGCCACCAGTGATTACGGGACAGACTATGGCTACACCTTC. Protein product: CATSDYGTDYGYTF.

This rearrangement joins TRBV28 to TRBJ2-2; D might be TRBD2 (6 bases). Trimming pared 7 bases from V and 5 bases from J, leaving 14 bases between. Germline CDR1 reads MDHEN; CDR2 reads SYDVKM. The length of the CDR3 is 14 residues. This CDR3 is CASTVLALTGELFF. For the CDR3, the DNA is TGTGCCAGCACCGTACTAGCCCTTACCGGGGAGCTGTTTTTT.

The chain recombines TRBV2 with TRBJ2-1; 7 bases fit TRBD2. Per germline, CDR1 SNHLY and CDR2 FYNNEI. Trimming cost V 2 bases and J 5 bases; bases outside gene matches: 6. The CDR3 covers 15 residues. CDR3 bases: TGTGCCAGCAGTGAATTTTCTAGCGGCCACAATGAGCAGTTCTTC. Its protein is CASSEFSSGHNEQFF.

The rearrangement joins TRBV3-1 (or the pseudogene TRBV3-2) to TRBJ1-1; weak D call: TRBD1 (5 bases). The germline CDR1 and CDR2 sequences are LGHDT and YNNKEL (reference sequence). Trimming left V 0 bases short and J 4 bases short, with 18 bases between. The CDR3 length is 17 residues. Written as DNA, the CDR3 is TGTGCCAGCAGCCAAGATCCCGGGGCCCCCGGCGGCACTGAAGCTTTCTTT. This codes for CASSQDPGAPGGTEAFF.

The rearrangement joins TRBV23-1 to TRBJ2-2; 9 bases map to TRBD1. TRBV23-1 is flagged as an ORF with uncertain function. This CDR3 region has 14 residues. V lost 4 bases, J lost 9 bases, and 6 bases stayed unmatched. This CDR3 is CASSPGTGLRELFF. The CDR3 nucleotides read TGCGCCAGCAGTCCCGGGACAGGGCTCCGGGAGCTGTTTTTT.

The rearrangement links TRBV29-1 to TRBJ1-2; unclear D gene. The CDR3 length is 14 residues. V gave up 1 base and J gave up 3 bases, with 12 bases separating them. Looked up from germline, CDR1 is SQVTM and CDR2 is ANQGSEA. The CDR3 here is CSVEGAGVDYGYTF. CDR3 nucleotides: TGCAGCGTTGAAGGGGCCGGGGTGGACTATGGCTACACCTTC.

This sequence joins TRBV25-1 and TRBJ2-7, with D perhaps matching TRBD1 or TRBD2 (6 bases each). CDR3 size: 16 residues. V was trimmed by 0 bases and J by 4 bases, leaving 16 bases between them. Per the germline V gene, CDR1 is MGHDK and CDR2 is SYGVNS. CDR3 loop: CASSEYATGAKYEQYF. The CDR3 coding sequence is TGTGCCAGCAGTGAATACGCGACGGGGGCCAAGTACGAGCAGTACTTC.

This clone showed up just a few times. The V gene is TRBV19, the J gene TRBJ2-7, with TRBD1 identical over 9 bases. The CDR3 runs 15 residues. Germline V gene lookup returns CDR1 LNHDA and CDR2 SQIVND (reference sequence). Losses at the gene ends were 5 bases for V and 2 bases for J; bases not matched to a gene: 7. CDR3 amino acids: CASSPGTGPAYEQYF. In DNA form, the CDR3 reads TGTGCCAGTAGTCCCGGGACAGGGCCAGCCTACGAGCAGTACTTC.

This chain joins TRBV19 and TRBJ2-7, with unresolved D. V lost 5 bases and J 4 bases, leaving 6 bases between the germline ends. The CDR3 totals 11 residues. Per germline, CDR1 LNHDA and CDR2 SQIVND (reference sequence). CDR3 region: CASSSGYEQYF. The CDR3 DNA reads as TGTGCCAGTAGTTCCGGGTACGAGCAGTACTTC. The entire variable domain, with the rest obtained from reference TRBV19 and TRBJ2-7, is as follows: DGGITQSPKYLFRKEGQNVTLSCEQNLNHDAMYWYRQDPGQGLRLIYYSQIVNDFQKGDIAEGYSVSREKKESFPLTVTSAQKNPTAFYLCASSSGYEQYFGPGTRLTVT.

The rearrangement joins TRBV30 to TRBJ2-7; D might be TRBD1 or TRBD2, each matching 6 bases. The V gene lost 1 base and the J gene lost 6 bases, with 7 bases spanning the gap. Germline CDR1 GTSNPN, CDR2 SVGIG (reference sequence). This CDR3 has 11 residues. The CDR3 region has the DNA TGTGCCTGGAGTGGGGGGGCCGAGCAGTACTTC. Amino acids: CAWSGGAEQYF.

This clone came up a few times. This sequence joins TRBV6-5 and TRBJ1-1, with unresolved D. CDR3 length: 13 amino acids. CDR1 is MNHEY, CDR2 SVGAGI, per germline. Trimming took off 5 bases at V and 3 bases at J, with 10 bases between the two ends. The CDR3 coding sequence is TGTGCCAGCAGTCCCGTCCCCTACACTGAAGCTTTCTTT. It yields the protein CASSPVPYTEAFF.

The chain employs TRBV9 and TRBJ2-1; D is ambiguous. The V gene lost 3 bases and the J gene lost 8 bases, with 9 bases spanning the gap. Germline V gene sequence: CDR1 SGDLS, CDR2 YYNGEE. CDR3 length equals 12 residues. As DNA, the CDR3 is TGTGCCAGCAGCGCCCCTCGTTATGAGCAGTTCTTC. Protein product: CASSAPRYEQFF. Variable domain in full (rest from reference TRBV9 and TRBJ2-1): DSGVTQTPKHLITATGQRVTLRCSPRSGDLSVYWYQQSLDQGLQFLIQYYNGEERAKGNILERFSAQQFPDLHSELNLSSLELGDSALYFCASSAPRYEQFFGPGTRLTVL.

This chain links TRBV7-9 with TRBJ2-3; D gene ambiguous. The CDR3 consists of 13 residues. The ends were cut back, 3 bases at V and 2 bases at J, with 6 bases in the middle. CDR1 and CDR2 (germline): SEHNR, FQNEAQ (reference sequence). CDR3 DNA: TGTGCCAGCAGCTTCCCCAACACAGATACGCAGTATTTT. This sequence encodes CASSFPNTDTQYF. Supplemented by reference TRBV7-9 and TRBJ2-3, the full variable domain reads DTGVSQNPRHKITKRGQNVTFRCDPISEHNRLYWYRQTLGQGPEFLTYFQNEAQLEKSRLLSDRFSAERPKGSFSTLEIQRTEQGDSAMYLCASSFPNTDTQYFGPGTRLTVL.

The rearrangement joins TRBV27 to TRBJ1-1; no definite D call. CDR1 and CDR2 (germline): MNHEY, SMNVEV (reference sequence). The length of the CDR3 is 17 residues. Trimming removed 3 bases at V and 0 bases at J, with 17 bases between. This CDR3 reads CASSFMWIGTMNTEAFF. CDR3 in DNA: TGTGCCAGCAGTTTCATGTGGATCGGCACAATGAACACTGAAGCTTTCTTT.

This chain links TRBV18 with TRBJ2-3, with TRBD2 identical over 8 bases. V was pared by 2 bases and J by 2 bases, with 15 bases of the junction left unmatched. This CDR3 comprises 19 residues. Germline CDR1 is KGHSH and CDR2 is LQKENI. CDR3 residues: CASSPGRLVERGTTDTQYF. The CDR3 bases are TGTGCCAGCTCACCAGGTCGGCTTGTGGAGCGGGGGACCACAGATACGCAGTATTTT.

This clone was seen only a few times. The V gene is TRBV5-4, the J gene TRBJ2-7; D may match TRBD1 or TRBD2 (5 bases each). The CDR3 is 14 amino acids. Germline V gene sequence: CDR1 SGHNT, CDR2 YYREEE (reference sequence). Trimming removed 4 bases at V and 4 bases at J, with 15 bases between. The CDR3 is CASSLWGSLYEQYF. CDR3 sequence (DNA): TGTGCCAGCAGCCTATGGGGGAGTCTGTACGAGCAGTACTTC.

The chain couples TRBV11-2 to TRBJ1-2; no firm D call. Germline V gene lookup returns CDR1 SGHAT and CDR2 FQNNGV. CDR3 length equals 15 residues. With 0 bases removed from V and 8 bases from J, the gap between germline ends came to 16 bases. The CDR3 reads CASSLDPFDTLGYTF. For the CDR3, the DNA is TGTGCCAGCAGCTTAGATCCCTTTGACACCCTCGGCTACACCTTC.

The V gene is TRBV30, the J gene TRBJ2-7, with a tentative D call TRBD2 (6 bases). V lost 7 bases and J 0 bases, leaving 10 bases between the germline ends. Germline V gene sequence: CDR1 GTSNPN, CDR2 SVGIG (reference sequence). There are 12 residues in the CDR3. CDR3 sequence reads: CASKGGSYEQYF. CDR3 nucleotides: TGTGCCTCGAAGGGAGGCTCCTACGAGCAGTACTTC.